Presented here are 25 T cell receptor beta chains from one specimen sequenced in a study of cytomegalovirus exposure and HLA in healthy donors. The PCR ran on 60 Vbeta and 13 Jbeta primers. Using immunoSEQ multiplex PCR, the repertoire was profiled, and TCRdb retains in-frame clones only, with some absent. This table holds about 130,000 clones, around 81% found once. Sequenced input: PBMCs. These receptors were obtained from a man between 18 and 29 years old in good health and CMV-seronegative.

The V gene is TRBV6-1, the J gene TRBJ1-6; 10 nucleotides agree with TRBD1. The germline CDR1 and CDR2 sequences are MNHNS and SASEGT. Trimming removed 4 bases from V and 8 bases from J; junction bases left unmatched: 5. This CDR3 region has 15 residues. The CDR3 is CASSGGQGVDSPLHF. The CDR3 DNA reads as TGTGCCAGCAGTGGAGGACAGGGGGTGGATTCACCCCTCCACTTT.

The V and J genes are TRBV30 and TRBJ1-4; D not certain. The CDR3 has 14 amino acids. The V end lost 3 bases, the J end lost 4 bases, and 12 bases lay between the germline ends. Germline assignment: CDR1 GTSNPN and CDR2 SVGIG (reference sequence). The DNA of the CDR3 is TGTGCCTGGAGATACGGAGCGGGTAATGAAAAACTGTTTTTT. Encoded protein: CAWRYGAGNEKLFF.

The rearrangement joins TRBV30 to TRBJ1-5; D is ambiguous. Deletions cut 5 bases from V and 9 bases from J, with 11 bases between. The germline V gene has CDR1 GTSNPN and CDR2 SVGIG (reference sequence). The CDR3 is 11 amino acids. The CDR3 nucleotides read TGTGCCTGGGCGGCCCTGGGGCCCCAGCATTTT. Its translation: CAWAALGPQHF.

The chain links TRBV5-6 to TRBJ2-7; 7 bases agree with TRBD1. Losses at the gene ends were 4 bases for V and 3 bases for J; bases not matched to a gene: 4. CDR1 SGHDT and CDR2 YYEEEE come from the germline V gene. The CDR3 extends over 13 amino acids. In DNA form, the CDR3 reads TGTGCCAGCAGCGCGAGGACAGGCTACGAGCAGTACTTC. Amino acids: CASSARTGYEQYF.

The V and J genes are TRBV6-4 and TRBJ2-2, with a possible D match to TRBD2 (5 bases). The CDR3 runs 14 residues. The germline V gene has CDR1 MRHNA and CDR2 SNTAGT. V dropped 3 bases and J dropped 6 bases, with 11 bases sitting between them. The CDR3 coding sequence is TGTGCCAGCAGTGATGAAACTAGTTCCGGGGAGCTGTTTTTT. Protein: CASSDETSSGELFF.

This clone was picked up one time. This chain connects TRBV11-2 to TRBJ1-2; possible D gene TRBD1, 6 bases. V was trimmed by 6 bases and J by 8 bases, leaving 19 bases between them. Germline V gene data show CDR1 as SGHAT and CDR2 as FQNNGV. The CDR3 runs to 14 residues. The DNA for the CDR3 is TGTGCCAGCAGGGAAGTTGGCAGGGGAGGGGGCTACACCTTC. It yields the protein CASREVGRGGGYTF.

V gene TRBV15 combines with J gene TRBJ2-3, with 12 bases matching TRBD1. The CDR3 spans 17 residues. Trimming cost V 3 bases and J 5 bases; bases outside gene matches: 9. Looked up from germline, CDR1 is LNHNV and CDR2 is YYDKDF (reference sequence). Here the CDR3 reads CATSSSRGQGARDTQYF. The CDR3 bases are TGTGCCACCAGCAGCTCCCGGGGACAGGGGGCCCGAGATACGCAGTATTTT.

The chain joins TRBV7-8 to TRBJ1-2, with 10 bases fitting TRBD1. The CDR3 sequence is 13 residues long. Germline V lookup: CDR1 SGHVS, CDR2 FQNEAQ. Trimming cost V 5 bases and J 8 bases; bases outside gene matches: 5. In DNA form, the CDR3 reads TGTGCCAGCAGCCGCCGGACAGGGGGAGGCTACACCTTC. Its translation: CASSRRTGGGYTF. Complete variable domain (other parts from reference TRBV7-8 and TRBJ1-2): GAGVSQSPRYKVAKRGQDVALRCDPISGHVSLFWYQQALGQGPEFLTYFQNEAQLDKSGLPSDRFFAERPEGSVSTLKIQRTQQEDSAVYLCASSRRTGGGYTFGSGTRLTVV.

The chain is built from TRBV5-1 and TRBJ2-3, with TRBD2 matching over 7 bases. J was trimmed by 2 bases and V by 3 bases; bases with no gene match: 6. The CDR3 length is 15 residues. CDR1 is SGHRS, CDR2 YFSETQ, per germline. The DNA for the CDR3 is TGCGCCAGCAGCTATGAACGGGGGGACACAGATACGCAGTATTTT. Protein sequence: CASSYERGDTDTQYF.

This chain joins TRBV29-1 and TRBJ2-3, with D possibly TRBD1 on 5 matching bases. The CDR3 totals 15 residues. Germline loops: CDR1 SQVTM, CDR2 ANQGSEA. V lost 0 bases to trimming and J lost 1 base, with 11 bases between them. The CDR3, as DNA: TGCAGCGTTGAAGATAGGGGCGGCCGCACAGATACGCAGTATTTT. Translation: CSVEDRGGRTDTQYF.

This clone came up once. The chain links TRBV5-4 to TRBJ2-1; 11 bases align to TRBD2. This CDR3 is built from 15 residues. Germline loops: CDR1 SGHNT, CDR2 YYREEE (reference sequence). The V gene end was trimmed by 3 bases and the J gene end by 4 bases; junction bases not matched to a gene: 3. In DNA form, the CDR3 reads TGTGCCAGCAGCTCGACTAGCGGGACTTACAATGAGCAGTTCTTC. The encoded protein is CASSSTSGTYNEQFF.

The J gene is TRBJ2-1, the V gene TRBV13, with D maybe TRBD2 (6 bases). The V end lost 4 bases, the J end lost 0 bases, and 13 bases lay between the germline ends. Germline CDR1 reads PRHDT; CDR2 reads FYEKMQ (reference sequence). This CDR3 has 16 residues. In DNA form, the CDR3 reads TGTGCCAGCAGCTCCCCGCCGGGGGACTCCTACAATGAGCAGTTCTTC. As protein: CASSSPPGDSYNEQFF.

V is TRBV28 and J is TRBJ2-1, with TRBD2 matching over 8 bases. The J segment lost 8 bases and the V segment lost 8 bases, leaving 11 bases of the junction unmatched. The CDR3 runs 14 residues. Germline V gene data show CDR1 as MDHEN and CDR2 as SYDVKM. The CDR3 nucleotides read TGTGCCAGCGTTCGGGGGGGCCTTATGGATGAGCAGTTCTTC. It specifies CASVRGGLMDEQFF. Supplemented by reference TRBV28 and TRBJ2-1, the full variable domain reads DVKVTQSSRYLVKRTGEKVFLECVQDMDHENMFWYRQDPGLGLRLIYFSYDVKMKEKGDIPEGYSVSREKKERFSLILESASTNQTSMYLCASVRGGLMDEQFFGPGTRLTVL.

The V and J genes are TRBV21-1 and TRBJ1-5; the table names TRBD1, a call not compared with the DNA. TRBV21-1 is labeled a pseudogene. This CDR3 comprises 14 residues. The CDR3 sequence: CASSPRTDDQPQHF. The DNA for the CDR3 is TGTGCCAGCAGCCCCCGGACAGATGATCAGCCCCAGCATTTT.

This clone was picked up a small number of times. This sequence joins TRBV4-3 and TRBJ2-7; 8 bases align to TRBD2. The ends lost 0 bases at V and 2 bases at J; junction bases unmatched: 12. CDR3 length: 18 amino acids. Germline CDR1 LGHNA, CDR2 YSLEER. The CDR3 bases are TGCGCCAGCAGCCAAGATGGTGCGGGGGGTAGGTCTACCTACGAGCAGTACTTC. Amino acid sequence: CASSQDGAGGRSTYEQYF.

This chain links TRBV19 with TRBJ1-1, with D uncertain. CDR3 size: 13 residues. The V and J ends lost 1 base and 3 bases respectively, with 6 bases between them. Germline V gene lookup returns CDR1 LNHDA and CDR2 SQIVND (reference sequence). The CDR3 DNA is TGTGCCAGTAGTATAGGGAGACACACTGAAGCTTTCTTT. It codes for CASSIGRHTEAFF.

J is TRBJ2-5 and V is TRBV6-5; D may be TRBD1 (5 bases). V gave up 6 bases and J gave up 11 bases, with 19 bases separating them. CDR1 is MNHEY, CDR2 SVGAGI, per germline. The CDR3 is 13 amino acids. CDR3 in amino acids: CASRSTGREEQYF. In DNA form, the CDR3 reads TGTGCCAGCAGATCTACTGGCAGGGAAGAGCAGTACTTC.

This chain uses TRBV6-1 with TRBJ2-1; possible D gene TRBD2, 5 bases. This CDR3 is 13 amino acids long. CDR1 MNHNS and CDR2 SASEGT come from the germline V gene. Trimming pared 0 bases from V and 9 bases from J, leaving 9 bases between. The CDR3: CASSEALRAEQFF. CDR3 DNA: TGTGCCAGCAGTGAAGCCCTGAGGGCTGAGCAGTTCTTC.

The V and J genes are TRBV5-1 and TRBJ1-6, with unresolved D. There are 14 residues in the CDR3. V was clipped by 6 bases and J by 6 bases, with 13 bases between them. Germline CDR1 reads SGHRS; CDR2 reads YFSETQ. CDR3 nucleotide sequence: TGCGCCAGCACCCCGGGCGCGGGTAATTCACCCCTCCACTTT. Translating it yields CASTPGAGNSPLHF.

V and J are TRBV5-6 and TRBJ1-5; tentative D call: TRBD1 (5 bases). V gave up 2 bases and J gave up 7 bases, with 7 bases separating them. CDR1 is SGHDT and CDR2 is YYEEEE in the germline V gene. This CDR3 comprises 12 residues. The chain's CDR3 is CASSFGGQPQHF. The DNA of the CDR3 is TGTGCCAGCAGCTTTGGGGGGCAGCCCCAGCATTTT.

The CDR3 coding sequence is TGTGCCAGCAGCGGGCAGGGATACAATCAGCCCCAGCATTTT. It translates to CASSGQGYNQPQHF. The chain combines TRBV7-9 with TRBJ1-5; possible D gene TRBD1, 5 bases. The CDR3 is made up of 14 amino acids. Trimming pared 5 bases from V and 3 bases from J, leaving 11 bases between. Per the germline V gene, CDR1 is SEHNR and CDR2 is FQNEAQ (reference sequence).

The V call is TRBV28, the J call TRBJ2-3; D unresolved. The CDR3 consists of 13 residues. Deletions cut 7 bases from V and 6 bases from J, with 14 bases between. CDR1 is MDHEN and CDR2 is SYDVKM in the germline V gene. The CDR3 protein is CASTTTFGDTQYF. Here the CDR3 DNA reads TGTGCCAGCACCACCACCTTCGGGGATACGCAGTATTTT.

The rearrangement links TRBV19 to TRBJ2-3, with D possibly TRBD1 on 5 matching bases. In germline, CDR1 is LNHDA, CDR2 SQIVND (reference sequence). CDR3 length: 15 amino acids. V dropped 8 bases and J dropped 0 bases, with 15 bases sitting between them. This chain's CDR3 is CASGWTRSSTDTQYF. The CDR3 DNA reads TGTGCCAGTGGGTGGACAAGATCTAGCACAGATACGCAGTATTTT.

This chain connects TRBV28 to TRBJ2-3, with 14 bases matching TRBD2. Germline values: CDR1 MDHEN, CDR2 SYDVKM. This CDR3 is built from 17 residues. V shed 6 bases, J shed 2 bases, and the junction held 7 bases outside the gene matches. The chain's CDR3 is CASRPGLAGAATDTQYF. In DNA, the CDR3 is TGTGCCAGCAGGCCGGGACTAGCGGGGGCCGCCACAGATACGCAGTATTTT.

A single count supports this clone. The CDR3 nucleotides read TGTGCCAGCAGCTTGGGGGCGGCAGGGGAAGGCTATGGCTACACCTTC. Encoded protein: CASSLGAAGEGYGYTF. The chain combines TRBV5-6 with TRBJ1-2; tentative D call: TRBD1 (6 bases). The germline CDR1 and CDR2 sequences are SGHDT and YYEEEE. The CDR3 spans 16 residues. V was cut by 0 bases and J by 4 bases, with 16 bases left in between.